The next 20 T cell receptor beta chains were all read from a single sample in a study of cytomegalovirus exposure and HLA in healthy donors (TCRdb year 2017). Libraries were constructed by the immunoSEQ multiplex PCR assay. The multiplex PCR relied on a mix of 60 forward primers for TCR Vbeta segments and 13 reverse primers for TCR Jbeta segments. As stored in TCRdb, this immuneACCESS dataset retains in-frame rearrangements with V and J assigned. A fraction of the clones does not appear; measured against another copy, unresolved V genes explain less than half of the discrepancy, and the remainder lacks a known reason. A total of over 100,000 clones appear in this sample, less than 80% of them only once. The ten largest clones represent roughly 1.8% of the sample. The sample consisted of PBMCs. Source of these receptors: a female donor in good health and CMV-seropositive.

This clone was seen only once. The CDR3 nucleotides are TGTGCCAGCAGTGCTCGGGACAGGGTACGTGGCTACACCTTC. This encodes CASSARDRVRGYTF. This chain joins TRBV2 and TRBJ1-2; TRBD1 matches at 9 bases. The CDR3 has 14 residues. The V segment lost 4 bases and the J segment 7 bases; nucleotides outside the gene matches: 7. Germline V gene sequence: CDR1 SNHLY, CDR2 FYNNEI. Supplemented by reference TRBV2 and TRBJ1-2, the full variable domain reads EPEVTQTPSHQVTQMGQEVILRCVPISNHLYFYWYRQILGQKVEFLVSFYNNEISEKSEIFDDQFSVERPDGSNFTLKIRSTKLEDSAMYFCASSARDRVRGYTFGSGTRLTVV.

The CDR3 is CASSLLAAGGPSYEQYF. In DNA form, the CDR3 reads TGTGCCAGCAGCTTACTCGCGGCGGGAGGGCCTTCCTACGAGCAGTACTTC. V and J are TRBV7-2 and TRBJ2-7, with 9 positions matching TRBD2. The CDR3 runs 17 residues. Germline V gene data show CDR1 as SGHTA and CDR2 as FQGNSA. V was pared by 2 bases and J by 1 base, with 9 bases of the junction left unmatched.

This rearrangement joins TRBV4-2 to TRBJ2-1; D is perhaps TRBD1 (6 bases). CDR3 length: 16 amino acids. Trimming took off 1 base at V and 0 bases at J, with 10 bases between the two ends. Germline loops: CDR1 LGHNA, CDR2 YNFKEQ. CDR3 DNA sequence: TGTGCCAGCAGCCAAGCGGGGACAAGCTCCTACAATGAGCAGTTCTTC. Protein product: CASSQAGTSSYNEQFF.

There are a few counts of this clone. This sequence joins TRBV9 and TRBJ2-7; TRBD2 is a possible D gene (7 bases). The germline gives CDR1 SGDLS, CDR2 YYNGEE. The CDR3 extends over 18 amino acids. The V end lost 10 bases, the J end lost 2 bases, and 31 bases lay between the germline ends. The CDR3 region is CALKSHGGRGGPAYEQYF. For the CDR3, the DNA is TGTGCCTTAAAAAGTCATGGGGGCAGGGGAGGGCCTGCCTACGAGCAGTACTTC.

This clone has just a few counts. The genes are TRBV6-1 and TRBJ1-6; 8 bases line up with TRBD1. CDR3 size: 15 residues. V lost 7 bases, J lost 7 bases, and 9 bases stayed unmatched. Germline V gene sequence: CDR1 MNHNS, CDR2 SASEGT. The CDR3 protein is CASTKGQGWNSPLHF. CDR3 nucleotide sequence: TGTGCCAGCACCAAAGGACAGGGATGGAATTCACCCCTCCACTTT.

The V call is TRBV7-9, the J call TRBJ2-3; D is undetermined. CDR1 is SEHNR and CDR2 is FQNEAQ in the germline V gene (reference sequence). The V and J ends lost 5 bases and 4 bases respectively, with 16 bases between them. CDR3 length: 15 residues. The CDR3 coding sequence is TGTGCCAGCAGCCAAGTGCGAAGTCGTTCAGATACGCAGTATTTT. Its protein is CASSQVRSRSDTQYF.

The V and J genes are TRBV4-2 and TRBJ1-5; 7 bases match TRBD1. CDR1 and CDR2 (germline): LGHNA, YNFKEQ. This CDR3 has 16 residues. J was trimmed by 6 bases and V by 4 bases; bases with no gene match: 12. Here the CDR3 reads CASSPSFGRGLQPQHF. CDR3 bases: TGTGCCAGCAGCCCGTCTTTTGGAAGGGGGCTTCAGCCCCAGCATTTT.

The chain is built from TRBV6-5 and TRBJ1-5; D gene uncertain. The CDR3 has 12 residues. V was cut by 5 bases and J by 6 bases, with 8 bases left in between. The germline V gene has CDR1 MNHEY and CDR2 SVGAGI. The CDR3 loop reads CASSEEPQPQHF. The CDR3 nucleotides are TGTGCCAGCAGTGAAGAGCCTCAGCCCCAGCATTTT.

The chain couples TRBV5-1 to TRBJ1-2; TRBD1 agrees at 10 bases. V lost 2 bases to trimming and J lost 8 bases; unmatched junction nucleotides: 9. Germline V gives CDR1 SGHRS, CDR2 YFSETQ. The length of the CDR3 is 15 residues. The CDR3 nucleotides read TGCGCCAGCAGCTTCAATCCCGGGACAGGGGAGGGCTACACCTTC. Translation gives CASSFNPGTGEGYTF.

The J gene is TRBJ2-5, the V gene TRBV7-9; 8 positions match TRBD1. Germline V gives CDR1 SEHNR, CDR2 FQNEAQ (reference sequence). J was trimmed by 1 base and V by 5 bases; bases with no gene match: 6. CDR3 length: 15 residues. This chain's CDR3 is CASSADRAFQETQYF. The CDR3 coding sequence is TGTGCCAGCAGCGCGGACAGGGCTTTCCAAGAGACCCAGTACTTC.

On this clone: In the same sample, other DNA sequences code for this CDR3. This chain links TRBV25-1 with TRBJ1-6; the match to TRBD1 covers 7 bases. Germline CDR1 reads MGHDK; CDR2 reads SYGVNS. The CDR3 extends over 13 amino acids. V trimming: 9 bases; J trimming: 6 bases; junction bases outside the gene matches: 5. The CDR3 protein is CASKQGGNSPLHF. CDR3 nucleotides: TGTGCCAGTAAGCAGGGGGGTAATTCACCCCTCCACTTT.

This clone was observed a handful of times. This chain connects TRBV27 to TRBJ2-4; maybe TRBD1 (6 bases). The length of the CDR3 is 19 residues. Germline CDR1 MNHEY, CDR2 SMNVEV (reference sequence). Trimming pared 5 bases from V and 0 bases from J, leaving 23 bases between. CDR3 loop: CASSLGVNRAGLAKNIQYF. The CDR3 nucleotides read TGTGCCAGCAGTCTCGGGGTGAACAGGGCCGGTCTAGCCAAAAACATTCAGTACTTC.

Notes on this clone: Compared with germline, one end of the junction differs, possibly owing to a read error. The chain is built from TRBV4-1 and TRBJ2-5; tentative D call: TRBD2 (5 bases). This CDR3 has 14 amino acids. In germline, CDR1 is MGHRA, CDR2 YSYEKL. The DNA of the CDR3 is TGCGCTAGCAAATTGGACTTTACACAAGAGACCCAGTACTTC. Amino acid sequence: CASKLDFTQETQYF.

This chain uses TRBV4-1 with TRBJ1-2, with a tentative D call TRBD1 (5 bases). This CDR3 has 18 amino acids. V shed 5 bases and J shed 0 bases, with 22 bases lying between them. Germline V gene lookup returns CDR1 MGHRA and CDR2 YSYEKL. The CDR3 sequence is CASSYIQRAGLANYGYTF. DNA for the CDR3: TGCGCCAGCAGCTATATTCAACGGGCAGGGCTAGCTAACTATGGCTACACCTTC.

This sequence joins TRBV9 and TRBJ2-1; tentative D call: TRBD2 (6 bases). Germline V gene data show CDR1 as SGDLS and CDR2 as YYNGEE. The CDR3 spans 15 residues. Trimming took off 3 bases at V and 5 bases at J, with 15 bases between the two ends. For the CDR3, the DNA is TGTGCCAGCAGCGAGAAGGGACTGTGGAACAATGAGCAGTTCTTC. This gives the protein CASSEKGLWNNEQFF. Full variable domain (rest looked up from reference TRBV9 and TRBJ2-1): DSGVTQTPKHLITATGQRVTLRCSPRSGDLSVYWYQQSLDQGLQFLIQYYNGEERAKGNILERFSAQQFPDLHSELNLSSLELGDSALYFCASSEKGLWNNEQFFGPGTRLTVL.

This chain connects TRBV6-1 to TRBJ2-2; the D gene is possibly TRBD1 (5 bases). CDR3 length: 14 amino acids. Germline-derived CDR1 and CDR2 are MNHNS and SASEGT. Trimming cost V 4 bases and J 5 bases, with 11 bases left between them. The DNA for the CDR3 is TGTGCCAGCAGTGGGCAGGGAAGGACCGGGGAGCTGTTTTTT. Protein sequence: CASSGQGRTGELFF.

The V and J genes are TRBV6-5 and TRBJ2-7; a weak D match, TRBD2 (5 bases). V shed 8 bases and J shed 3 bases, with 14 bases lying between them. Germline V lookup: CDR1 MNHEY, CDR2 SVGAGI. The CDR3 runs 13 residues. CDR3 in amino acids: CASSREGDYEQYF. CDR3 coding DNA: TGTGCCAGCTCCCGTGAGGGAGACTACGAGCAGTACTTC.

This clone was observed a few times. The chain carries TRBV28 and TRBJ1-6; TRBD1 agrees at 8 bases. Germline assignment: CDR1 MDHEN and CDR2 SYDVKM. This CDR3 comprises 14 residues. Trimming removed 8 bases from V and 9 bases from J; junction bases left unmatched: 9. The CDR3, as DNA: TGTGCCAGCCAGGGGGGACAGGTCGCTTCACCCCTCCACTTT. This translates into CASQGGQVASPLHF.

This clone was recorded a few times. The rearrangement joins TRBV25-1 to TRBJ2-1, with a tentative D call TRBD2 (6 bases). CDR3 length: 16 amino acids. CDR1 MGHDK and CDR2 SYGVNS come from the germline V gene. The V gene lost 1 base and the J gene lost 5 bases, with 15 bases spanning the gap. As DNA, the CDR3 is TGTGCCAGCAGTGAATTAGGGCTAGCGCGGCACAATGAGCAGTTCTTC. Its translation: CASSELGLARHNEQFF.

DNA of the CDR3: TGCAGCGTTGAAACCCGGGACAGGGGGGGCTACGAGCAGTACTTC. Its translation is CSVETRDRGGYEQYF. V is TRBV29-1 and J is TRBJ2-7, with TRBD1 matching 11 bases. Trimming took 2 bases from V and 3 from J; bases not matched to a gene: 6. Germline V lookup: CDR1 SQVTM, CDR2 ANQGSEA. The CDR3 sequence is 15 residues long.